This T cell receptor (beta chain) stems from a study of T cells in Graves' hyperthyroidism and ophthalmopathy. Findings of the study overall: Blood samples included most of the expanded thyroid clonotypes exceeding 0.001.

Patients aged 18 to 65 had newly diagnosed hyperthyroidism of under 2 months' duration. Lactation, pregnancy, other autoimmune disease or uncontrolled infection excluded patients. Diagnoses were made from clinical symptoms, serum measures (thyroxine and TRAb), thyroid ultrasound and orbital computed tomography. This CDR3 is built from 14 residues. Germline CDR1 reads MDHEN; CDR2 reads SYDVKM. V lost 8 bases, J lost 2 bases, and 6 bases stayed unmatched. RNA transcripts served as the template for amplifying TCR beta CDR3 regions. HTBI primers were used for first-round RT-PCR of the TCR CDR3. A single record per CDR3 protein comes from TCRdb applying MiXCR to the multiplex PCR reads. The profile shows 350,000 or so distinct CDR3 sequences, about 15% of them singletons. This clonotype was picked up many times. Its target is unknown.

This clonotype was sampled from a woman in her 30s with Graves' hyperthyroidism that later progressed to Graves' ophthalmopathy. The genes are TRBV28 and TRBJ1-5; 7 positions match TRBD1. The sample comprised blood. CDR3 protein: CASRKTGGNQPQHF. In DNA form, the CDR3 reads TGTGCCAGCCGAAAAACAGGGGGCAATCAGCCCCAGCATTTT.